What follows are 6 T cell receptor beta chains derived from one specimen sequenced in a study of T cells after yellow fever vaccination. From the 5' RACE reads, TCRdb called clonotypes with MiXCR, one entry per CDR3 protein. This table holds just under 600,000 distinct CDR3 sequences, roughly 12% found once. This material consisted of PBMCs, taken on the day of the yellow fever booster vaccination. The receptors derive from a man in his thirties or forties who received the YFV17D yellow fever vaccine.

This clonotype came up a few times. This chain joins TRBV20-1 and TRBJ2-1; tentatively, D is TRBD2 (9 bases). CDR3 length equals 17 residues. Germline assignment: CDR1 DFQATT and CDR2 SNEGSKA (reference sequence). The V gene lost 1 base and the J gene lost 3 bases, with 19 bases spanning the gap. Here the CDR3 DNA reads TGCAGTGCTAGAGGGGACAGGAATAGCGGGGGCTACAATGAGCAGTTCTTC. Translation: CSARGDRNSGGYNEQFF.

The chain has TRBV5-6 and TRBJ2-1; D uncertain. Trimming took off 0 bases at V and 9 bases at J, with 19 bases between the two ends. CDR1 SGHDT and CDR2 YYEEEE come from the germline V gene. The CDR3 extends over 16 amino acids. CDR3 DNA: TGTGCCAGCAGCTTGGACAGCCTTACGGCGGTTGTTGAGCAGTTCTTC. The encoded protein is CASSLDSLTAVVEQFF.

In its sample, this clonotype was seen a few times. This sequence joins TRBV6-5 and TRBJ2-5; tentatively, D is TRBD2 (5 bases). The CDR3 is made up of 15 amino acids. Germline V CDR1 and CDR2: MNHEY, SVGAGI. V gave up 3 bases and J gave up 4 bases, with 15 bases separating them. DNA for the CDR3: TGTGCCAGCAGTTATGACGGACTCTCAGGAGAGACCCAGTACTTC. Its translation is CASSYDGLSGETQYF.

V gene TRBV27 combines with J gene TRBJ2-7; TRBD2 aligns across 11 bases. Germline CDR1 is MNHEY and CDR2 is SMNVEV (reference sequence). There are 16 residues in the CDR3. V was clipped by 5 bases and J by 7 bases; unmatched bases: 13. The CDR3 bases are TGTGCCAGCAGTCCGTATTCTAGCGGGAGGCTCGGGGAGCAGTACTTC. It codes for CASSPYSSGRLGEQYF.

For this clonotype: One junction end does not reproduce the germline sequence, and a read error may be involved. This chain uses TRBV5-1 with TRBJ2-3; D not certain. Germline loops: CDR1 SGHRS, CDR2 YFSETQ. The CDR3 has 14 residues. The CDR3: CASSYQSPTNTQYF. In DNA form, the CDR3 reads TGCGCCAGCAGCTATCAAAGCCCCACAAATACGCAGTATTTT.

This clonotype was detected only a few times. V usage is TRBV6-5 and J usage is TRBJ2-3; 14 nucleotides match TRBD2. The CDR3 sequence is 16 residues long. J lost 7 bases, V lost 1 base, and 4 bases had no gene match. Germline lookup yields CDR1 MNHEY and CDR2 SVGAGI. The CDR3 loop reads CASSYWTSGRSHTQYF. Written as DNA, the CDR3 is TGTGCCAGCAGTTACTGGACTAGCGGGAGGAGCCATACGCAGTATTTT.